Listed below are T cell receptor beta chains from one sample, sequenced in a study of early stage breast cancer tumors. Clones were read by immunoSEQ multiplex PCR, and TCRdb kept only the in-frame ones, dropping some. The data hold approximately 7,400 clones, with approximately 60% observed a single time. The sequenced material came from breast tumor tissue. All receptors come from a person aged 65 to 79 with breast cancer. CDR3s include the opening cysteine and the closing phenylalanine or tryptophan. Not all rows give a size; the values are once, few, many and, for expanded clones, a class.

clone_size: few; v_call: TRBV10-1; j_call: TRBJ2-7; cdr3_aa: CASDPGQTYEQYF
clone_size: .; v_call: TRBV19; j_call: TRBJ2-3; cdr3_aa: CASSIAGWQYF
clone_size: few; v_call: TRBV5-1; j_call: TRBJ1-2; cdr3_aa: CASSLAPRGGYTF
clone_size: few; v_call: TRBV28; j_call: TRBJ2-3; cdr3_aa: CASQQRGGTDTQYF
clone_size: .; v_call: TRBV2; j_call: TRBJ1-5; cdr3_aa: CASRAGRNNQPQHF
clone_size: few; v_call: TRBV7-3; j_call: TRBJ2-1; cdr3_aa: CASSPRDSSYNEQFF
clone_size: .; v_call: TRBV7-9; j_call: TRBJ1-2; cdr3_aa: CASSPGGLANYGYTF
clone_size: .; v_call: TRBV28; j_call: TRBJ2-2; cdr3_aa: CASRPRTSMNTGELFF
clone_size: medium-sized; v_call: TRBV9; j_call: TRBJ1-2; cdr3_aa: CASSVGGTGKPYGYTF
clone_size: once; v_call: TRBV5-1; j_call: TRBJ2-5; cdr3_aa: CASSRTEKETQYF
clone_size: .; v_call: TRBV11-1; j_call: TRBJ2-3; cdr3_aa: CASSLSSARGTDTQYF
clone_size: .; v_call: TRBV7-9; j_call: TRBJ1-1; cdr3_aa: CASSLETGFMNTEAFF
clone_size: few; v_call: TRBV27; j_call: TRBJ1-1; cdr3_aa: CASASSRQGIVAEAFF
clone_size: .; v_call: TRBV6-1; j_call: TRBJ1-2; cdr3_aa: CASSDGAGVYGYTF
clone_size: medium-sized; v_call: TRBV6-6; j_call: TRBJ1-5; cdr3_aa: CASSYPNGPQHF
clone_size: .; v_call: TRBV30; j_call: TRBJ2-3; cdr3_aa: CAWSYGVAGPSTDTQYF
clone_size: .; v_call: TRBV6-6; j_call: TRBJ2-7; cdr3_aa: CAIASGSYEQYF
clone_size: .; v_call: TRBV10-3; j_call: TRBJ1-3; cdr3_aa: CATDRGDGNTIYF
clone_size: .; v_call: TRBV7-2; j_call: TRBJ2-7; cdr3_aa: CASSHLRGRGGAGEQYF
clone_size: .; v_call: TRBV28; j_call: TRBJ1-5; cdr3_aa: CASSLGTGFNQPQHF
clone_size: .; v_call: TRBV18; j_call: TRBJ2-2; cdr3_aa: CASSPPGTGAGTGELFF
clone_size: .; v_call: TRBV6-1; j_call: TRBJ1-5; cdr3_aa: CASSQGAAGNQPQHF
clone_size: .; v_call: TRBV6-6; j_call: TRBJ2-7; cdr3_aa: CASSSSMTSREQYF
clone_size: .; v_call: TRBV29-1; j_call: TRBJ2-3; cdr3_aa: CSAGSDTQYF
clone_size: once; v_call: TRBV5-8; j_call: TRBJ1-6; cdr3_aa: CASSPRIDNSPLHF
clone_size: .; v_call: TRBV7-2; j_call: TRBJ1-1; cdr3_aa: CASSLRTGPTEAFF
clone_size: .; v_call: TRBV6-5; j_call: TRBJ2-3; cdr3_aa: CASWAGGSTDTQYF
clone_size: .; v_call: TRBV6-1; j_call: TRBJ2-7; cdr3_aa: CAVDWTGSYEQYF
clone_size: .; v_call: TRBV6-6; j_call: TRBJ2-4; cdr3_aa: CASSYPAGGKNIQYF
clone_size: .; v_call: TRBV27; j_call: TRBJ1-2; cdr3_aa: CASSFSSSGNGYTF
clone_size: .; v_call: TRBV6-4; j_call: TRBJ2-7; cdr3_aa: CASSARRSSYEQYF
clone_size: .; v_call: TRBV19; j_call: TRBJ1-5; cdr3_aa: CASTMGQNQPQHF
clone_size: .; v_call: TRBV5-6; j_call: TRBJ1-1; cdr3_aa: CASSFAENTEAFF
clone_size: .; v_call: TRBV23-1; j_call: TRBJ2-5; cdr3_aa: CASSQFEGRRGVQETQYF
clone_size: few; v_call: TRBV29-1; j_call: TRBJ2-7; cdr3_aa: CSVGGQAGEQYF
clone_size: .; v_call: TRBV18; j_call: TRBJ2-3; cdr3_aa: CASSPSGDTQYF
clone_size: medium-sized; v_call: TRBV29-1; j_call: TRBJ1-1; cdr3_aa: CSVGTGWNTEAFF
clone_size: .; v_call: TRBV7-7; j_call: TRBJ1-3; cdr3_aa: CASSPEGAGNTIYF
clone_size: .; v_call: TRBV27; j_call: TRBJ2-1; cdr3_aa: CASSFRGSEQFF
clone_size: .; v_call: TRBV6-6; j_call: TRBJ1-4; cdr3_aa: CASSYSEVNEKLFF
clone_size: .; v_call: TRBV6-5; j_call: TRBJ1-2; cdr3_aa: CASRAQGLPSYGYTF
clone_size: .; v_call: TRBV6-5; j_call: TRBJ1-1; cdr3_aa: CASSYSTAGAFF
clone_size: .; v_call: TRBV9; j_call: TRBJ2-1; cdr3_aa: CASSAGAGVSSYNEQFF
clone_size: .; v_call: TRBV7-8; j_call: TRBJ2-1; cdr3_aa: CASSLRGGIYNEQFF
clone_size: .; v_call: TRBV28; j_call: TRBJ2-7; cdr3_aa: CASTVGGSSYEQYF
clone_size: .; v_call: TRBV9; j_call: TRBJ1-3; cdr3_aa: CASSVDGGTGGSGNTIYF
clone_size: few; v_call: TRBV5-1; j_call: TRBJ2-3; cdr3_aa: CASSPVGGDTDTQYF
clone_size: .; v_call: TRBV27; j_call: TRBJ1-1; cdr3_aa: CASSHREVANTEAFF
clone_size: .; v_call: TRBV28; j_call: TRBJ2-3; cdr3_aa: CASMAGGPDTQYF
clone_size: few; v_call: TRBV27; j_call: TRBJ1-6; cdr3_aa: CASSFPPGSSDRSPLHF
clone_size: .; v_call: TRBV11-1; j_call: TRBJ1-1; cdr3_aa: CASSFPGERNTEAFF
clone_size: .; v_call: TRBV7-9; j_call: TRBJ1-1; cdr3_aa: CASSRGGVPEAFF
clone_size: .; v_call: TRBV11-1; j_call: TRBJ2-3; cdr3_aa: CASSFGLGAGGTDTQYF
clone_size: few; v_call: TRBV30; j_call: TRBJ1-2; cdr3_aa: CAWSRPGAQYNYGYTF
clone_size: .; v_call: TRBV7-8; j_call: TRBJ2-1; cdr3_aa: CASSLAWPSYNEQFF
clone_size: .; v_call: TRBV6-5; j_call: TRBJ2-5; cdr3_aa: CASTRNGGGQETQYF
clone_size: .; v_call: TRBV28; j_call: TRBJ2-4; cdr3_aa: CASSRGQYGAKNIQYF
clone_size: .; v_call: TRBV28; j_call: TRBJ1-5; cdr3_aa: CASSPRQGGQPQHF
clone_size: .; v_call: TRBV25-1; j_call: TRBJ2-2; cdr3_aa: CASSGLGTKNTGELFF
clone_size: .; v_call: TRBV4-1; j_call: TRBJ1-4; cdr3_aa: CASSLGGATNEKLFF